This T cell receptor beta chain emerged from a study of shared clonotypes between healthy human individuals. Trimming at V came to 1 base and at J to 12 bases, leaving 2 bases not matched to a gene. The CDR3 contains 11 residues. Germline values: CDR1 DFQATT, CDR2 SNEGSKA (reference sequence). Produced via immunoSEQ multiplex PCR; TCRdb's table is partial and in-frame only. This sample has about 1 million clones, with under 80% found just once. The rearrangement links TRBV20-1 to TRBJ2-1; 8 bases are a match to TRBD1. This clonotype originated in a man in his late teens or twenties in good health. The specimen sequenced was memory CD4+ T cells sorted from blood. Subset denoted: CD45RA-negative fraction. The chain's CDR3 is CSARVQGGQFF. CDR3 sequence (DNA): TGCAGTGCTAGAGTACAGGGGGGGCAGTTCTTC.